A single sample gave rise to the 19 T cell receptor beta chains below, sequenced in a study of cytomegalovirus exposure and HLA in healthy donors. Data came from immunoSEQ multiplex PCR; TCRdb stores just in-frame clones and leaves some out. The sample consists of around 190,000 clones, 81% of them appearing once. Sequenced: PBMCs. Receptor source: a woman aged 25-40 years in good health and CMV-seronegative.

V gene TRBV6-5 combines with J gene TRBJ2-5; tentative D call: TRBD2 (5 bases). This CDR3 is 15 amino acids long. Per the germline V gene, CDR1 is MNHEY and CDR2 is SVGAGI. The germline V and J ends were trimmed by 0 bases and 0 bases, with 8 bases remaining between them. CDR3 residues: CASSYSRRYQETQYF. The CDR3 DNA reads TGTGCCAGCAGTTACTCGCGGAGGTACCAAGAGACCCAGTACTTC.

V usage is TRBV5-1 and J usage is TRBJ2-3; 11 bases match TRBD2. J was trimmed by 5 bases and V by 1 base; bases with no gene match: 3. Germline lookup yields CDR1 SGHRS and CDR2 YFSETQ. The CDR3 is 15 residues long. The CDR3 loop is CASSLLAGGLDTQYF. For the CDR3, the DNA is TGCGCCAGCAGCTTGCTAGCGGGGGGCCTAGATACGCAGTATTTT.

This clone was recorded a few times. The chain employs TRBV14 and TRBJ2-7, with TRBD2 matching over 9 bases. The germline CDR1 and CDR2 sequences are SGHDN and FVKESK. The V segment lost 4 bases and the J segment 5 bases; nucleotides outside the gene matches: 9. CDR3 size: 15 residues. CDR3 loop: CASSRPGLAWHEQYF. The CDR3 DNA reads TGTGCCAGCAGCCGACCGGGACTAGCCTGGCACGAGCAGTACTTC.

The V and J genes are TRBV30 and TRBJ2-2; D is unclear. This CDR3 spans 12 amino acids. Trimming took 4 bases from V and 6 from J, leaving 9 bases between them. Germline CDR1 is GTSNPN and CDR2 is SVGIG (reference sequence). CDR3 in DNA: TGTGCCTGGACCCGCGGAGCCGGGGAGCTGTTTTTT. Translation gives CAWTRGAGELFF.

The CDR3 sequence is CAWSANRVVAYEQYF. In DNA, the CDR3 is TGTGCCTGGAGTGCTAACAGGGTAGTGGCCTACGAGCAGTACTTC. The J gene is TRBJ2-7, the V gene TRBV30; tentative D call: TRBD1 (6 bases). This CDR3 comprises 15 residues. Per the germline V gene, CDR1 is GTSNPN and CDR2 is SVGIG (reference sequence). V was shortened by 1 base and J by 2 bases, with 15 bases between the two germline ends.

V is TRBV4-2 and J is TRBJ2-7; D unclear. The CDR3 length is 16 residues. CDR1 and CDR2 from the germline V gene are LGHNA and YNFKEQ. Trimming left V 0 bases short and J 2 bases short, with 14 bases between. CDR3: CASSQDDPLGTYEQYF. Here the CDR3 DNA reads TGTGCCAGCAGCCAAGATGACCCGCTAGGTACCTACGAGCAGTACTTC.

The chain is built from TRBV4-1 and TRBJ2-1; D is uncertain. CDR1 and CDR2 from the germline V gene are MGHRA and YSYEKL. Deletions cut 1 base from V and 9 bases from J, with 16 bases between. This CDR3 has 15 amino acids. The CDR3 nucleotides are TGCGCCAGCAGCCAAGGGCCCGTAGGAGTTCCTGAGCAGTTCTTC. Translated, it gives CASSQGPVGVPEQFF.

This clone was recorded only once. The chain is built from TRBV9 and TRBJ2-5; D possibly corresponds to TRBD2 (6 bases). CDR1 and CDR2 (germline): SGDLS, YYNGEE. The CDR3 loop spans 14 amino acids. Trimming took off 3 bases at V and 2 bases at J, with 11 bases between the two ends. This CDR3 is CASSATSQQETQYF. CDR3 coding DNA: TGTGCCAGCAGCGCCACTAGCCAACAAGAGACCCAGTACTTC.

V gene TRBV6-4 combines with J gene TRBJ2-1; TRBD2 matches 14 bases. The germline gives CDR1 MRHNA, CDR2 SNTAGT. With V trimmed by 4 bases and J by 7 bases, 0 bases remained unmatched. This CDR3 has 14 amino acids. The CDR3 protein is CASSGLAGGNEQFF. CDR3 DNA: TGTGCCAGCAGTGGACTAGCGGGGGGGAATGAGCAGTTCTTC.

This sequence joins TRBV2 and TRBJ1-2; 7 bases agree with TRBD1. The CDR3 has 13 amino acids. The J segment lost 8 bases and the V segment lost 11 bases, leaving 14 bases of the junction unmatched. The V gene's germline CDR1 is SNHLY and CDR2 FYNNEI. The CDR3 protein is CADETGDREGYTF. The CDR3 nucleotides are TGTGCCGATGAAACAGGGGATCGGGAAGGCTACACCTTC. The full variable domain, with the rest looked up from reference TRBV2 and TRBJ1-2, is EPEVTQTPSHQVTQMGQEVILRCVPISNHLYFYWYRQILGQKVEFLVSFYNNEISEKSEIFDDQFSVERPDGSNFTLKIRSTKLEDSAMYFCADETGDREGYTFGSGTRLTVV.

The V and J genes are TRBV11-2 and TRBJ1-4; D remains ambiguous. Trimming took 0 bases from V and 0 from J, leaving 5 bases between them. The CDR3 has 15 residues. Germline CDR1 SGHAT, CDR2 FQNNGV. As DNA, the CDR3 is TGTGCCAGCAGCTTAGATCCGTCAACTAATGAAAAACTGTTTTTT. Protein: CASSLDPSTNEKLFF.

There are a few counts of this clone. The chain has TRBV4-2 and TRBJ2-7, with 10 bases that match TRBD1. This CDR3 region has 15 residues. Germline-derived CDR1 and CDR2 are LGHNA and YNFKEQ. The V segment lost 5 bases and the J segment 4 bases; nucleotides outside the gene matches: 8. The CDR3 DNA reads as TGTGCCAGCAGCGCAGCCGGGACAGGGGAATACGAGCAGTACTTC. This translates into CASSAAGTGEYEQYF.

The gene calls are TRBV30 and TRBJ2-7; 8 bases agree with TRBD1. J lost 3 bases, V lost 0 bases, and 7 bases had no gene match. In germline, CDR1 is GTSNPN, CDR2 SVGIG (reference sequence). The length of the CDR3 is 15 residues. In DNA, the CDR3 is TGTGCCTGGAGTGTATGGGGCGACAGGGGCTACGAGCAGTACTTC. Residues: CAWSVWGDRGYEQYF.

The rearrangement links TRBV6-1 to TRBJ1-1; D is undetermined. CDR1 MNHNS and CDR2 SASEGT come from the germline V gene. The CDR3 is made up of 15 amino acids. Trimming cost V 6 bases and J 3 bases, with 17 bases left between them. The CDR3 DNA reads TGTGCCAGCAGCAAACCTCCGGGAGGATACACTGAAGCTTTCTTT. Translation: CASSKPPGGYTEAFF.

This sequence joins TRBV30 and TRBJ2-1, with 12 bases fitting TRBD1. From germline, CDR1 is GTSNPN and CDR2 SVGIG (reference sequence). The V and J ends lost 8 bases and 8 bases, in that order; junction bases with no gene match: 4. The CDR3 runs to 12 residues. CDR3 region: CARDRGRDEQFF. CDR3 coding DNA: TGTGCCCGGGACAGGGGGCGCGATGAGCAGTTCTTC.

This clone was recorded only once. The chain combines TRBV5-1 with TRBJ1-1; 7 nucleotides line up with TRBD1. After removal of 4 bases from V and 8 bases from J, the junction contained 11 bases not matched to a gene. In germline, CDR1 is SGHRS, CDR2 YFSETQ. The CDR3 length is 14 residues. CDR3 sequence: CASSARMGTDEAFF. The CDR3 DNA sequence: TGCGCCAGCAGCGCCCGAATGGGGACAGACGAAGCTTTCTTT.

This chain connects TRBV6-5 to TRBJ2-1; 11 bases are a match to TRBD2. The V segment lost 7 bases and the J segment 9 bases; nucleotides outside the gene matches: 5. The CDR3 is 13 residues long. Per germline, CDR1 MNHEY and CDR2 SVGAGI. This CDR3 reads CASTTSGKVEQFF. For the CDR3, the DNA is TGTGCCAGCACGACTAGCGGGAAAGTTGAGCAGTTCTTC.

The V gene is TRBV15, the J gene TRBJ1-2; no clear D. V lost 0 bases to trimming and J lost 0 bases, with 11 bases between them. The CDR3 totals 16 residues. The germline V gene encodes CDR1 LNHNV and CDR2 YYDKDF (reference sequence). CDR3 DNA: TGTGCCACCAGCAGAGATCTCCCAGGTCCTAACTATGGCTACACCTTC. Protein product: CATSRDLPGPNYGYTF.

This clone has more than one count but fewer than ten. V is TRBV9 and J is TRBJ1-1; TRBD1 matches at 8 bases. The CDR3 runs to 13 residues. The V segment lost 4 bases and the J segment 3 bases; nucleotides outside the gene matches: 2. Per germline, CDR1 SGDLS and CDR2 YYNGEE. CDR3 in DNA: TGTGCCAGCAGCCCACAGGGGGACACTGAAGCTTTCTTT. Protein: CASSPQGDTEAFF.